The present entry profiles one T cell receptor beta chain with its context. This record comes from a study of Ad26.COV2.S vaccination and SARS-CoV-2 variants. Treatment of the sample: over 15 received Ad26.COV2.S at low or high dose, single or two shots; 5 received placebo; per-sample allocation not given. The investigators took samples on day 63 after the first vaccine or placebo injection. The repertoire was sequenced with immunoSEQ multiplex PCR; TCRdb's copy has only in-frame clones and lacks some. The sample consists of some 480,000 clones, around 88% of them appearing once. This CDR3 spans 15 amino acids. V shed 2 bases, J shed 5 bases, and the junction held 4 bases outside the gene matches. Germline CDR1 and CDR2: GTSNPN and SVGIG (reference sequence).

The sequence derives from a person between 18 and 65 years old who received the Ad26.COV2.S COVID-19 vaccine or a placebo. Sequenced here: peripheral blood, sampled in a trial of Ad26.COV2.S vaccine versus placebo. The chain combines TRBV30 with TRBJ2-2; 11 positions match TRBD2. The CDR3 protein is CAWSRLAGTTGELFF. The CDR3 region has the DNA TGTGCCTGGAGTAGACTAGCGGGGACAACCGGGGAGCTGTTTTTT.